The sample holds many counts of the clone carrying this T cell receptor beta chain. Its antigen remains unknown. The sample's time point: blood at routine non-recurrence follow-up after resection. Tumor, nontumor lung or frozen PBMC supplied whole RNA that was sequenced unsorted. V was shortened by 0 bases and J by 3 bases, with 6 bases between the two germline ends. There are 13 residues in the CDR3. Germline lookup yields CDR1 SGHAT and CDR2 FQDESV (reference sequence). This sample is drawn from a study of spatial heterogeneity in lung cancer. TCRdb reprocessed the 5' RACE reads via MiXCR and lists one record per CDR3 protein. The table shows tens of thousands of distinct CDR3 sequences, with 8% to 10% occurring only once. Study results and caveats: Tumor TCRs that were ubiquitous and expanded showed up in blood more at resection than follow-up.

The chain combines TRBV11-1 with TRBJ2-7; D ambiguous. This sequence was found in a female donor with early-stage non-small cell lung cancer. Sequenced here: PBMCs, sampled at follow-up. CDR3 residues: CASSLALYYEQYF. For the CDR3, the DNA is TGTGCCAGCAGCTTAGCGCTCTACTACGAGCAGTACTTC.